The source of this T cell receptor (beta chain) is a study of blood T cell repertoires in COVID-19. Study background: COVID-19 samples, acute and convalescent, were from the United States, Italy and Spain.

It was during active infection that Seattle patients were enrolled and then longitudinally followed. Authors' methods: Amplified reference gene primers provided the basis for estimating nucleated cell counts. Sequencing was performed with immunoSEQ multiplex PCR; in TCRdb, only in-frame clones are kept and a portion is missing. V and J calls and clone size come straight from that table; D and trimming were deduced from the DNA. This sample has roughly 260,000 clones, with 88% found just once. Trimming stripped 5 bases from V and 5 bases from J, with 15 bases between. This CDR3 has 14 amino acids. Germline V CDR1 and CDR2: MDHEN, SYDVKM.

The J gene is TRBJ1-2, the V gene TRBV28; tentative D call: TRBD1 (5 bases). The sequence came from a woman aged 25 to 39 with COVID-19, enrolled during active disease. The sample was peripheral blood. CDR3 DNA sequence: TGTGCCAGCAGTCCCCGGGGGATAGGGTATGGCTACACCTTC. This sequence encodes CASSPRGIGYGYTF.